This TCR beta chain was sequenced for a study of T cells after yellow fever vaccination. Study-wide results and limits: Although most clonotypes did not, a small share appeared in both CD4 and CD8 compartments. Reappearance after the booster was seen for most primary-vaccination clones, at more than 95% CD4 and around 88% CD8.

This clonotype has ten or more counts. No antigen is known for it. Each CDR3 protein gets one entry after TCRdb re-called the 5' RACE reads with MiXCR. The sample comprises about 360,000 distinct CDR3 sequences, roughly 6.1% of which are singletons, and 15% rests with the top ten. The origin of this receptor is a man aged 25 to 40 who received the YFV17D yellow fever vaccine. The specimen comprised PBMCs, sampled 5 days after the yellow fever booster vaccination.

This CDR3 reads CAIRTGGSSGEQYF. As DNA, the CDR3 is TGTGCCATCAGGACAGGGGGGTCGTCTGGGGAGCAGTACTTC. J is TRBJ2-7 and V is TRBV10-3; 9 bases map to TRBD1. The length of the CDR3 is 14 residues. Germline CDR1 ENHRY, CDR2 SYGVKD. With V trimmed by 6 bases and J by 7 bases, 10 bases remained unmatched.